This TCR beta chain was sequenced in a study of beta chain features in type 1 diabetes (dated by TCRdb to the late 2010s). In the study overall: Mean age, gender distribution, total cell number and subset yield were not different between patients and healthy donors. A total of about 100 million sorted cells were examined across all samples, and RNA yield correlated strongly with the number of cells per subset. In the study, recently diagnosed type 1 diabetes patients and matched healthy donors were compared on the TCRB repertoires of their sorted circulating CD4+ T cell subsets. Regulatory and stem cell-like memory subsets were isolated from only 8 patients and roughly eight healthy donors, whereas naive and central memory subsets came from all 30 or so donors.

Each donor gave one peripheral blood draw, averaging approximately 0.11 L, which was collected into heparinised tubes. Using a panel that included CD45RO, CCR7, CD25, CD127, CD95 and CD27, naive, central memory, regulatory and stem cell-like memory CD4+ T cells were sorted on a BD FACSAria II. Purity was above 95% for every sorted population. PBMCs were isolated right away by Lymphoprep density gradient centrifugation and were stained directly, without culture. To minimize batch effects, samples were stained and sorted in pairs, one healthy donor with one patient per experiment. Overall results and qualifications from the work: Because cDNA rather than genomic DNA was sequenced, highly expressing activated cells could have been over-represented, although no difference in activation and CD3 levels was found between groups. HLA sub-analyses involved small numbers of individuals, so any influence of HLA type on TCRB rearrangement remained unresolved. Type 1 diabetes patients showed a moderate but significant shortening of TCRB CDR3 length in all four CD4+ subsets. Naive, central memory and regulatory TCRB repertoires appeared more similar among patients than among healthy donors. Patients with type 1 diabetes made fewer insertions and deleted more nucleotides at VDJ recombination sites, implying thymic rearrangement abnormalities. PCR might favor shorter templates, but patient and control samples were amplified and corrected together, so any skew would affect both groups equally.

Taken from the germline V gene, the CDR1 and CDR2 loops are SQVTM and ANQGSEA. Trimming removed 7 bases from V and 5 bases from J, leaving 11 bases between the germline ends. Counted from cysteine to phenylalanine, this CDR3 has 11 amino acids. The kept DNA is CDR3 alone, 33 bases in frame from the first base. This clone was counted at least ten times. The specificity of this receptor is unknown. The input lacks base qualities; no much larger clone sits a single base away. The same CDR3 is also encoded by other DNA sequences in this sample. The High Capacity cDNA Reverse Transcription Kit was used to reverse transcribe all of the isolated RNA, meaning that expressed TCRB transcripts were what got sequenced. Naive, central memory and regulatory T cell samples underwent deep immunoSEQ sequencing, averaging approximately 3.3 million total reads per sample. Sorted cells were lysed in RLT buffer and RNA was extracted with DNase-treated RNeasy Micro or Mini kits, depending on cell number. To prevent cross-contamination, each cell subset was processed individually, whereas patient and healthy donor samples were processed jointly. TCRB sequences were amplified from cDNA with the immunoSEQ multiplex PCR, producing 87-bp fragments spanning the CDR3 region. The amplicons were sequenced using the Illumina HiSeq platform. Per the original workflow: PCR bias was corrected computationally using synthetic template baselines, and reads within Hamming distance 2 were collapsed, with unmergeable singletons discarded. Reads were aligned to IMGT to assign V, D and J genes, CDR3 length, and insertions or deletions at six rearrangement sites. Within each subset, clonotype counts were normalized to the number of sorted cells before true diversity and Gini coefficients were calculated with the tcR R package. The overlap coefficient, calculated on TCRB nucleotide sequences, was used to quantify repertoire sharing. The source is immuneACCESS, and TCRdb retained only in-frame sequences with V and J called. Part of the clones is not carried over; for the studies checked, unresolved V genes explain less than half of this, and the remainder is unexplained. That table gives V, J and clone size, and the DNA gave D and trimming. This sample gives 140,000 to 150,000 clones in total; 10% to 15% of them show up just once. Jointly, the top ten make up roughly 1.4% of the sample.

The receptor's source is a man in his late teens or twenties with type 1 diabetes. Specimen: central memory CD4+ T cells from blood. The rearrangement joined TRBV29-1 to TRBJ2-5; the D match is possibly TRBD1 or TRBD2, with 6 bases aligned in each. The CDR3 region reads CSAGGGETQYF. In nucleotide form, the sequence is TGCAGCGCCGGGGGCGGGGAGACCCAGTACTTC.